This T cell receptor beta chain comes out of a study of tumor-infiltrating lymphocytes in primary liver carcinoma. At the level of the study: Participating patients were men and women between 30 and 69 years old.

In regard to this clonotype: The antigen is not known. This sequence may be a read error, since a much larger clone differs from it by one base.

This CDR3 is 14 amino acids long. CDR1 is MDHEN, CDR2 SYDVKM, per germline. Study-wide points: The study found a significantly higher top-250-clone fraction in tumors than in blood (p = 0.039).

Without any cell sorting, roughly 18-31 mg of bulk tissue yielded co-extracted RNA and DNA. Priming with a constant-region primer yielded TCR beta cDNA from roughly 490 ng total RNA. Nested multiplex PCR, run for three rounds with slightly modified ARM-PCR, yielded TCR beta libraries. TRBV1-TRBV30 forward primers paired with a C-beta reverse primer were used in the first two PCR rounds, which ran approximately 10 cycles each. TCRdb independently ran MiXCR on the multiplex PCR reads; one entry per CDR3 protein. The data show 100,000 or so distinct CDR3 sequences, 55% to 80% seen once. The sample consisted of liver tumor tissue from sampling region 2. Specified subset: tumor region T2, inferior pole. The clonotype comes from a woman aged 60-75 years with primary liver carcinoma and hepatitis B virus infection. V usage is TRBV28 and J usage is TRBJ2-7; 9 bases fit TRBD2. CDR3 nucleotides: TGTGCCACCGACCGGACTAGCGCCGACTACGAGCGGTACTTC. Translated: CATDRTSADYERYF.